What follows is one T cell receptor (beta chain) and its context. Other DNA sequences in this sample translate to the same CDR3. cDNA prepared by RNA extraction and subsequent reverse transcription served as the template for sequencing. The data were produced by immunoSEQ multiplex PCR, yet TCRdb's version contains in-frame clones alone and is incomplete. The table includes some 240,000 clones, 50% to 60% detected once. The source of the sample is a study of CD8+ T cells in alopecia areata. Trimming stripped 2 bases from V and 3 bases from J, with 2 bases between. Germline CDR1 and CDR2: KGHSH and LQKENI. This CDR3 has 11 amino acids.

The sequence derives from a human donor with alopecia areata. The sample consisted of CD4+ T cells sorted from blood, taken at week 0. The chain recombines TRBV18 with TRBJ2-7; D not certain. This chain's CDR3 is CASSPGYEQYF. The CDR3 nucleotides read TGTGCCAGCTCACCAGGCTACGAGCAGTACTTC.